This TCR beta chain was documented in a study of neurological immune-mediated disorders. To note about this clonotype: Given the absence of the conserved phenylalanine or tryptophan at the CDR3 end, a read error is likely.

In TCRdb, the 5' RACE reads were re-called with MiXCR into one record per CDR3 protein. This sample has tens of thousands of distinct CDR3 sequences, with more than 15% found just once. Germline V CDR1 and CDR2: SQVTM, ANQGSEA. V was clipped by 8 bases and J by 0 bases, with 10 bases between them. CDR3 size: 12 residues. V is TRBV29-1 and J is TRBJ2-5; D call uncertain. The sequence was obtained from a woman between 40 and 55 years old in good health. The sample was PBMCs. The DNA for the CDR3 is TGCAGCACCGAGCGAGACCAAGAGACCCAGTACTCC. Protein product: CSTERDQETQYS.